Listed below are T cell receptor beta chains from one sample, sequenced in a study of blood T cell repertoires in COVID-19. TCRdb keeps only in-frame clones here, not all; method: immunoSEQ multiplex PCR. The profile shows approximately 180,000 clones, 70% to 90% of them singletons. The specimen was peripheral blood. The receptors were gathered from a human donor with active or convalescent COVID-19. The donor label of this sample is uncertain. The CDR3 runs from the conserved cysteine through the conserved F or W. D genes are given only for firm matches.

j_call,v_call,d_call,cdr3_nt,cdr3_aa
TRBJ2-3,TRBV6-6,TRBD2,TGTGCCAGCAGATCACTAGCGGGGGCCACAGATACGCAGTATTTT,CASRSLAGATDTQYF
TRBJ2-1,TRBV6-2/TRBV6-3,TRBD2,TGTGCCAGCAGTCTAAGCGGGGGGGCCCCCTACAATGAGCAGTTCTTC,CASSLSGGAPYNEQFF
TRBJ1-2,TRBV5-4,TRBD1,TGTGCCAGCAGTTCCCCGGGACAGGGGTATGGCTACACCTTC,CASSSPGQGYGYTF
TRBJ2-7,TRBV2,TRBD2,TGTGCCAGCAGTACTAGCGGGCCTCCCCTAGAGCAGTACTTC,CASSTSGPPLEQYF
TRBJ2-4,TRBV6-5,-,TGTGCCAGCAGTTACTCGAGCGGAAAAGCCAAAAACATTCAGTACTTC,CASSYSSGKAKNIQYF
TRBJ2-7,TRBV7-2,TRBD1,TGTGCCAGCAAGACTGAGACAGGGGGCATGGAGCAGTACTTC,CASKTETGGMEQYF
TRBJ2-7,TRBV21-1,-,TGTGCCAGCAGCAAAGGAAAGGCAGGAAGCTCCTACGAGCAGTACTTC,CASSKGKAGSSYEQYF
TRBJ2-7,TRBV28,-,TGTGCCTCCAGTAATTACGAGCAGTACTTC,CASSNYEQYF
TRBJ1-1,TRBV2,-,TGTGCCAGCAGTGATCTAGGGGGGGGTACTGAAGCTTTCTTT,CASSDLGGGTEAFF
TRBJ2-7,TRBV5-1,-,TGCGCCAGCAGCCGACAGGATCCCTCCTACGAGCAGTACTTC,CASSRQDPSYEQYF